A single sample is the source of the 8 T cell receptor beta chains below, sequenced in a study of T cell repertoires in cytomegalovirus infection. TCRdb re-derived calls from the reads in MiXCR, one entry per CDR3 protein. The data contain just under 550,000 distinct CDR3 sequences, around 27% of them singletons. Material for sequencing was PBMCs. Receptors originate from a human donor in good health (CMV status not recorded). Some clones in this sample may be carry-over from other donors' samples.

The chain has TRBV27 and TRBJ2-7; 8 bases map to TRBD1. Unmatched junction bases numbered 9, after V lost 5 bases and J lost 6 bases. Germline V gene lookup returns CDR1 MNHEY and CDR2 SMNVEV (reference sequence). The CDR3 is made up of 14 amino acids. The CDR3 sequence is CASSRAGGPLEQYF. The DNA of the CDR3 is TGTGCCAGCAGTAGGGCAGGGGGCCCCCTCGAGCAGTACTTC.

In its sample, this clonotype was seen a few times. The genes are TRBV2 and TRBJ2-7; unclear D gene. The CDR3 has 14 residues. V was trimmed by 3 bases and J by 3 bases, leaving 12 bases between them. CDR1 SNHLY and CDR2 FYNNEI come from the germline V gene. The CDR3 is CASSEGGQFYEQYV. The CDR3 DNA sequence: TGTGCCAGCAGTGAGGGTGGGCAGTTCTACGAGCAGTACGTC.

The rearrangement uses TRBV5-6 and TRBJ2-3, with D possibly being TRBD1 (6 bases). V dropped 4 bases and J dropped 3 bases, with 9 bases sitting between them. Germline V lookup: CDR1 SGHDT, CDR2 YYEEEE. CDR3 length: 13 residues. Here the CDR3 DNA reads TGTGCCAGCAGCGGTAGGGGGACAGATACGCAGTATTTT. Its translation is CASSGRGTDTQYF. The full variable domain, with the rest looked up from reference TRBV5-6 and TRBJ2-3, is DAGVTQSPTHLIKTRGQQVTLRCSPKSGHDTVSWYQQALGQGPQFIFQYYEEEERQRGNFPDRFSGHQFPNYSSELNVNALLLGDSALYLCASSGRGTDTQYFGPGTRLTVL.

The sample holds one count of this clonotype. This chain joins TRBV20-1 and TRBJ2-5, with a weak D call TRBD2 (6 bases). This CDR3 has 13 residues. Per the germline V gene, CDR1 is DFQATT and CDR2 is SNEGSKA (reference sequence). With 5 bases removed from V and 5 bases from J, the gap between germline ends came to 15 bases. As DNA, the CDR3 is TGCAGTGCTGTAGGGACTTTTGGGGAGACCCAGTACTTC. Protein product: CSAVGTFGETQYF.

The table lists this clonotype with a few counts. V gene TRBV6-1 combines with J gene TRBJ1-2; D perhaps matches TRBD1 (5 bases). Germline-derived CDR1 and CDR2 are MNHNS and SASEGT. This CDR3 is 13 amino acids long. The germline V and J ends were trimmed by 7 bases and 2 bases, with 11 bases remaining between them. CDR3 amino acids: CASTRAGNYGYTF. DNA for the CDR3: TGTGCCAGCACTCGGGCAGGGAACTATGGCTACACCTTC.

This clonotype was counted ten times or more. The V and J genes are TRBV12-3 or TRBV12-4 and TRBJ1-3; D might be TRBD1 (6 bases). This CDR3 spans 15 amino acids. V lost 6 bases and J lost 0, with 12 bases in between. CDR3: CASSLDSLSGNTIYF. The CDR3 nucleotides are TGTGCCAGCAGCTTGGACAGCCTCTCTGGAAACACCATATATTTT.

This clonotype showed up just a few times. This chain connects TRBV19 to TRBJ2-5; a weak D match, TRBD2 (6 bases). The CDR3 has 13 residues. Per germline, CDR1 LNHDA and CDR2 SQIVND (reference sequence). V dropped 5 bases and J dropped 2 bases, with 9 bases sitting between them. The CDR3 DNA follows: TGTGCCAGTAGTGGGGGACTGCAAGAGACCCAGTACTTC. As protein: CASSGGLQETQYF.

This clonotype was seen a few times. Germline is not matched at one junction end, which may reflect a read error. The V and J genes are TRBV7-2 and TRBJ1-2; TRBD1 aligns across 10 bases. Germline values: CDR1 SGHTA, CDR2 FQGNSA. The CDR3 consists of 11 residues. CDR3 nucleotide sequence: TGTGCCAGCAGCTTAGAAGGGACAGGGGCCTTC. Encoded protein: CASSLEGTGAF.